One sample yielded the 6 T cell receptor beta chains listed below, sequenced in a study of T and B cells in COVID-19 patients. BIOMED2 TRB-A/B primer pools were used in multiplex TRB PCR. TCRdb independently ran MiXCR on the multiplex PCR reads; one entry per CDR3 protein. The data hold approximately 2,300 distinct CDR3 sequences, with around 27% observed a single time. TRB was amplified from around 230-520 ng of blood genomic DNA. Sequencing was carried out using blood. The receptors derive from a human donor with active COVID-19.

The V call is TRBV20-1, the J call TRBJ2-1; weak D call: TRBD2 (6 bases). V was shortened by 5 bases and J by 0 bases, with 11 bases between the two germline ends. There are 14 residues in the CDR3. The germline gives CDR1 DFQATT, CDR2 SNEGSKA (reference sequence). Here the CDR3 reads CSAGDWSSYNEQFF. CDR3 DNA sequence: TGCAGTGCTGGGGACTGGAGCTCCTACAATGAGCAGTTCTTC.

This clonotype is medium-sized within its sample. V gene TRBV19 combines with J gene TRBJ2-5; 7 positions agree with TRBD2. V trimming: 4 bases; J trimming: 4 bases; junction bases outside the gene matches: 6. This CDR3 region has 14 residues. Germline CDR1 is LNHDA and CDR2 is SQIVND (reference sequence). CDR3 sequence (DNA): TGTGCCAGTAGTACTAGAGCGGGAACAGAGACCCAGTACTTC. It encodes CASSTRAGTETQYF.

This clonotype is medium-sized. V and J are TRBV5-6 and TRBJ1-6; D call uncertain. The V end was cut by 4 bases, the J end by 4 bases, with 9 bases between. Germline CDR1 SGHDT, CDR2 YYEEEE. The CDR3 spans 14 residues. The CDR3 sequence is CASSARRYNSPLHF. CDR3 DNA: TGTGCCAGCAGCGCAAGACGGTATAATTCACCCCTCCACTTT.

A word on this clonotype: A much larger clone is a single base away; this may be a read error. The chain combines TRBV5-5 with TRBJ1-4; the D gene is possibly TRBD1 (6 bases). Looked up from germline, CDR1 is SGHKS and CDR2 is YYEKEE (reference sequence). Trimming took 0 bases from V and 10 from J, leaving 13 bases between them. CDR3 length: 14 residues. CDR3 DNA: TGTGCCAGCAGCTTGGGGGCAGGGGAAGTAAAACTGTTTTTT. Translated, it gives CASSLGAGEVKLFF.

A word on this clonotype: A much larger clone is a single base away; this may be a read error. The chain has TRBV19 and TRBJ1-2; tentatively, D is TRBD1 (5 bases). This CDR3 spans 16 amino acids. V was pared by 4 bases and J by 0 bases, with 15 bases between. The germline V gene has CDR1 LNHDA and CDR2 SQIVND (reference sequence). The CDR3 sequence: CASSNGSGTSNYGYTF. CDR3 in DNA: TGTGCCAGTAGTAATGGGTCAGGGACTTCTAACTATGGCTACACCTTC.

The rearrangement links TRBV4-1 to TRBJ1-2; 7 nucleotides agree with TRBD1. Germline lookup yields CDR1 MGHRA and CDR2 YSYEKL. This CDR3 is built from 15 residues. V dropped 4 bases and J dropped 4; count of bases not matched to a gene: 9. Written as DNA, the CDR3 is TGCGCCAGCAGCCCGAGGGAGGGGGCAGGCTATGGCTACACCTTC. Translation: CASSPREGAGYGYTF.